This T cell receptor beta chain emerged from a study of T cells in tuberculosis. Overall study: IGRA-negative adolescents, IGRA-positive adolescents with latent tuberculosis and adults with active tuberculosis formed this South African cohort. General study points: Smaller distances to GMM-specific TCRs suggested their expansion in active tuberculosis. Active tuberculosis patients had shorter CDR3-alpha; the beta difference was nonsignificant.

V dropped 0 bases and J dropped 5 bases, with 14 bases sitting between them. CDR1 and CDR2 (germline): SGHRS, YFSETQ. The CDR3 loop spans 15 amino acids. Adolescents were screened for latent TB by skin test and IGRA. As to this clone: Its antigen remains unidentified.

The table came from immunoSEQ multiplex PCR; TCRdb's copy has only in-frame clones and leaves some out. The sample has under 50,000 clones, approximately 95% seen once; the top ten hold roughly 3.5%. The sequence was collected from a donor aged 10-29 years with latent tuberculosis or without tuberculosis infection. The specimen was PBMCs. The chain is built from TRBV5-1 and TRBJ1-1; no clear D gene. In DNA form, the CDR3 reads TGCGCCAGCAGCTTGGTTGGGCAGAGTGGTACTGAAGCTTTCTTT. Translating it yields CASSLVGQSGTEAFF.